The 22 T cell receptor beta chains listed next were all sequenced from one sample in a study of T cells in Graves' hyperthyroidism and ophthalmopathy. Amplified TCR beta CDR3 regions derived from RNA transcripts. First-round RT-PCR of the TCR CDR3 relied on the HTBI primer set. TCRdb called the multiplex PCR reads again in MiXCR, with one record for every CDR3 protein. The table shows around 580,000 distinct CDR3 sequences, with 15% to 20% occurring only once. Material: blood. The origin of the receptors is a woman under 30 with Graves' hyperthyroidism.

The chain employs TRBV12-3 or TRBV12-4 and TRBJ1-5; D call uncertain. Trimming pared 8 bases from V and 6 bases from J, leaving 14 bases between. The length of the CDR3 is 13 residues. CDR3 coding DNA: TGTGCCAGCGACGACGGCTCTCTTCAGCCCCAGCATTTT. This gives the protein CASDDGSLQPQHF.

This clonotype was recorded at least ten times. The chain employs TRBV12-3 or TRBV12-4 and TRBJ1-1, with D unclear. The CDR3 sequence is 13 residues long. Trimming pared 6 bases from V and 1 base from J, leaving 9 bases between. CDR3 residues: CASSTDKNTEAFF. In DNA form, the CDR3 reads TGTGCCAGCAGCACAGACAAGAACACTGAAGCTTTCTTT.

A few counts support this clonotype. The chain uses TRBV20-1 and TRBJ2-5, with D perhaps TRBD2 (6 bases). The germline V and J ends were trimmed by 6 bases and 5 bases, with 16 bases remaining between them. The CDR3 loop spans 13 amino acids. CDR1 and CDR2 (germline): DFQATT, SNEGSKA (reference sequence). The CDR3 bases are TGCAGTGCCTCCGGAGGGGACGGTGAGACCCAGTACTTC. Translating gives CSASGGDGETQYF.

This clonotype showed up many times. The rearrangement uses TRBV6-1 and TRBJ1-2; tentative D call: TRBD1 (5 bases). This CDR3 has 17 residues. Germline assignment: CDR1 MNHNS and CDR2 SASEGT. V was pared by 5 bases and J by 0 bases, with 19 bases between. CDR3 nucleotide sequence: TGTGCCAGCAGTTCCCTCGGATTGGGGGAAACTAACTATGGCTACACCTTC. This codes for CASSSLGLGETNYGYTF.

The chain combines TRBV2 with TRBJ1-5, with 7 nucleotides matching TRBD1. Germline trimming cut 8 bases from V and 0 bases from J; bases unmatched to any gene: 13. The CDR3 is made up of 17 amino acids. Germline CDR1 SNHLY, CDR2 FYNNEI. CDR3 region: CASFPDRVPYSNQPQHF. The CDR3 DNA reads as TGTGCCAGCTTCCCCGACAGGGTCCCTTATAGCAATCAGCCCCAGCATTTT.

This clonotype was recorded at least ten times. The chain is built from TRBV6-2 or TRBV6-3 and TRBJ2-1; 8 positions agree with TRBD1. Germline CDR1 reads MNHEY; CDR2 reads SVGEGT. V gave up 1 base and J gave up 2 bases; unmatched junction bases: 13. This CDR3 comprises 19 residues. CDR3 nucleotide sequence: TGTGCCAGCAGTTACTTTTTCAGGGGGCAGATCAAAGCCTACAATGAGCAGTTCTTC. Its protein is CASSYFFRGQIKAYNEQFF.

This clonotype was seen many times. This sequence joins TRBV29-1 and TRBJ1-6; D is unclear. Per the germline V gene, CDR1 is SQVTM and CDR2 is ANQGSEA. There are 14 residues in the CDR3. The V end was cut by 6 bases, the J end by 7 bases, with 16 bases between. CDR3 bases: TGCAGCGTCCCAACCGAAGGGCCAAATTCACCCCTCCACTTT. Translated: CSVPTEGPNSPLHF. Supplemented by reference TRBV29-1 and TRBJ1-6, the full variable domain reads SAVISQKPSRDICQRGTSLTIQCQVDSQVTMMFWYRQQPGQSLTLIATANQGSEATYESGFVIDKFPISRPNLTFSTLTVSNMSPEDSSIYLCSVPTEGPNSPLHFGNGTRLTVT.

This clonotype was seen at least ten times. The chain employs TRBV28 and TRBJ2-7, with TRBD1 matching over 7 bases. Germline loops: CDR1 MDHEN, CDR2 SYDVKM. V lost 4 bases, J lost 2 bases, and 5 bases stayed unmatched. The CDR3 totals 14 residues. The CDR3 DNA follows: TGTGCCAGCAGTTCACAGGGGCGTGCCTACGAGCAGTACTTC. Translation gives CASSSQGRAYEQYF.

The CDR3 loop reads CASSLGTSGQINEQFF. CDR3 nucleotide sequence: TGCGCCAGCAGCTTAGGGACTAGCGGGCAAATAAATGAGCAGTTCTTC. V usage is TRBV5-1 and J usage is TRBJ2-1, with 12 bases fitting TRBD2. The CDR3 runs to 16 residues. Germline lookup yields CDR1 SGHRS and CDR2 YFSETQ. J lost 7 bases, V lost 2 bases, and 7 bases had no gene match.

The V and J genes are TRBV3-1 and TRBJ1-1; D may be TRBD1 (5 bases). The germline V gene encodes CDR1 LGHDT and CDR2 YNNKEL (reference sequence). The CDR3 extends over 17 amino acids. Trimming pared 2 bases from V and 3 bases from J, leaving 19 bases between. The CDR3 here is CASSQNPGAGRDTEAFF. CDR3 nucleotides: TGTGCCAGCAGCCAAAACCCTGGGGCAGGGAGGGACACTGAAGCTTTCTTT.

This clonotype was counted at least ten times. The chain carries TRBV27 and TRBJ2-5; the match to TRBD2 covers 8 bases. Per germline, CDR1 MNHEY and CDR2 SMNVEV (reference sequence). The J segment lost 5 bases and the V segment lost 6 bases, leaving 8 bases of the junction unmatched. There are 14 residues in the CDR3. The CDR3 nucleotides read TGTGCCAGCAGCTCGAACGGGGGGGCTGAGACCCAGTACTTC. Translating gives CASSSNGGAETQYF.

This clonotype has at least ten counts. The rearrangement uses TRBV7-2 and TRBJ2-5; no clear D gene. Germline-derived CDR1 and CDR2 are SGHTA and FQGNSA. The CDR3 is made up of 15 amino acids. Deletions cut 3 bases from V and 2 bases from J, with 13 bases between. The CDR3 spells CASSFLWQEQETQYF. The CDR3 DNA follows: TGTGCCAGCAGCTTTTTATGGCAGGAACAAGAGACCCAGTACTTC.

The J gene is TRBJ2-2, the V gene TRBV19; 10 positions agree with TRBD2. This CDR3 is built from 16 residues. V gave up 5 bases and J gave up 4 bases; unmatched junction bases: 7. Germline V gives CDR1 LNHDA, CDR2 SQIVND (reference sequence). The CDR3 loop reads CASSRASGSGTGELFF. As DNA, the CDR3 is TGTGCCAGTAGTCGAGCTAGCGGGAGTGGCACCGGGGAGCTGTTTTTT.

Ten or more counts support this clonotype. V gene TRBV11-3 combines with J gene TRBJ2-1; D possibly matches TRBD1 or TRBD2 (5 bases each). Trimming pared 10 bases from V and 3 bases from J, leaving 10 bases between. Germline V CDR1 and CDR2: SGHNT, YENEEA. There are 12 residues in the CDR3. The CDR3 is CATGTGYNEQFF. In nucleotides, the CDR3 is TGTGCCACTGGGACGGGCTACAATGAGCAGTTCTTC.

There are many counts of this clonotype. The J gene is TRBJ1-5, the V gene TRBV2, with D perhaps TRBD1 (6 bases). The V end lost 6 bases, the J end lost 0 bases, and 12 bases lay between the germline ends. The CDR3 has 15 residues. Germline V CDR1 and CDR2: SNHLY, FYNNEI. CDR3 loop: CASSGQTLSNQPQHF. CDR3 nucleotides: TGTGCCAGCAGCGGACAGACGCTTAGCAATCAGCCCCAGCATTTT. Combining the CDR3 with reference TRBV2 and TRBJ1-5 gives the whole variable domain EPEVTQTPSHQVTQMGQEVILRCVPISNHLYFYWYRQILGQKVEFLVSFYNNEISEKSEIFDDQFSVERPDGSNFTLKIRSTKLEDSAMYFCASSGQTLSNQPQHFGDGTRLSIL.

This clonotype was counted many times. The CDR3 loop is CASSYSGVWNTEAFF. The CDR3, as DNA: TGTGCCAGCAGTTACTCTGGGGTTTGGAACACTGAAGCTTTCTTT. The chain couples TRBV6-2 or TRBV6-3 to TRBJ1-1; no clear D. This CDR3 region has 15 residues. The V gene's germline CDR1 is MNHEY and CDR2 SVGEGT. Trimming pared 0 bases from V and 1 base from J, leaving 9 bases between.

The chain carries TRBV20-1 and TRBJ2-1; 14 bases agree with TRBD2. The V and J ends lost 5 bases and 9 bases, in that order; junction bases with no gene match: 6. This CDR3 contains 14 residues. Germline CDR1 and CDR2: DFQATT and SNEGSKA (reference sequence). The CDR3 spells CSAWGTSGSSEQFF. CDR3 coding DNA: TGCAGTGCTTGGGGGACTAGCGGGAGTAGTGAGCAGTTCTTC.

The V and J genes are TRBV24-1 and TRBJ2-5; a possible D gene is TRBD1 (7 bases). The CDR3 is 16 amino acids. From germline, CDR1 is KGHDR and CDR2 SFDVKD. V gave up 4 bases and J gave up 0 bases, with 14 bases separating them. The CDR3 protein is CATSDAGQIYQETQYF. The CDR3 DNA follows: TGTGCCACCAGTGACGCGGGACAGATCTACCAAGAGACCCAGTACTTC.

This clonotype came up many times. The J gene is TRBJ2-1, the V gene TRBV20-1; D is uncertain. Germline CDR1 DFQATT, CDR2 SNEGSKA (reference sequence). V was trimmed by 0 bases and J by 7 bases, leaving 4 bases between them. CDR3 length: 11 residues. Here the CDR3 DNA reads TGCAGTGCTAGAGATATAAATGAGCAGTTCTTC. Translation gives CSARDINEQFF.

There are many counts of this clonotype. This chain links TRBV20-1 with TRBJ1-2; unclear D gene. V was clipped by 6 bases and J by 0 bases, with 8 bases between them. The germline CDR1 and CDR2 sequences are DFQATT and SNEGSKA (reference sequence). The CDR3 totals 12 residues. CDR3 nucleotide sequence: TGCAGTGCCCGGACGCCTAACTATGGCTACACCTTC. Translation: CSARTPNYGYTF.

This chain connects TRBV9 to TRBJ2-5; no reliable D call. Germline CDR1 reads SGDLS; CDR2 reads YYNGEE. This CDR3 region has 14 residues. Between the trimmed V and J ends, which lost 1 base and 2 bases, there was a span of 9 bases. Here the CDR3 reads CASSVIRDQETQYF. The CDR3 bases are TGTGCCAGCAGCGTAATAAGGGATCAAGAGACCCAGTACTTC.

The chain's CDR3 is CASSSGDRGQETQYF. CDR3 DNA sequence: TGCGCCAGCAGCAGTGGGGACAGGGGCCAAGAGACCCAGTACTTC. V gene TRBV5-1 combines with J gene TRBJ2-5, with 10 bases fitting TRBD1. CDR1 is SGHRS, CDR2 YFSETQ, per germline. The CDR3 is 15 residues long. The V gene end was trimmed by 4 bases and the J gene end by 1 base; junction bases not matched to a gene: 4.